The source of this TCR beta chain is a study of regulatory and conventional T cells in breast cancer (dated by TCRdb to the mid-2010s). Receptors were amplified or captured by PCR. Sequencing took place on an Illumina MiSeq. TCRdb trimmed the raw reads at Q25, called clones with MiXCR and kept productive beta chains. Rows are unified per CDR3 protein, each entry keeping the most common DNA and genes. The sample table shows 15,000 to 20,000 distinct CDR3 sequences, and 25% to 40% are seen once. In total, the top ten clones hold 1.5% to 2% of the sample. Inclusive of the bounding cysteine and phenylalanine, the CDR3 is 15 residues long. The entry retains the CDR3 DNA only, 45 bases that are in frame from base 1. Trimming at the junction amounts to 3 bases on V and 0 bases on J, and the germline ends lie 9 bases apart. Of note for this clonotype: Its antigen specificity is not known. Within one base of it there is no much larger clone, and no base qualities were kept.

This sequence was found in a female donor in good health. Sequenced sample: conventional T cells from blood. The V and J genes are TRBV12-3 or TRBV12-4 and TRBJ2-1, with the D gene not clear enough to name. In nucleotide form, the sequence is TGTGCCAGCAGTTTGGCGTGGAGCTCCTACAATGAGCAGTTCTTC. The encoded protein is CASSLAWSSYNEQFF.